This TCR beta chain is from a study of type 1 regulatory T cells (dated by TCRdb to about 2021). For the study in its entirety: The study characterized an in vitro protocol that generated a Tr1-enriched, alloantigen-specific CD4 T cell product named T-allo10. Patients with hematological malignancies who were receiving allogeneic hematopoietic stem cell transplantation were the group in which T-allo10 was being clinically evaluated.

Sequencing relied on an Illumina MiSeq. TCRdb passed the public sequencing reads through fastp at Q25 and MiXCR, retaining productive beta sequences. CDR3 protein sequences are deduplicated, and each keeps its most common genes and DNA. This sample lists some 15,000 distinct CDR3 sequences; roughly 15% were detected once. The ten largest clones capture 15% of the sample. CDR1 and CDR2 are read off the germline V gene (reference sequence) as LNHDA and SQIVND. Trimming takes 6 bases off V and 0 bases off J; junction bases not matched to a gene: 22. Reading from cysteine to phenylalanine, the CDR3 counts 23 amino acids. The entry retains the CDR3 DNA only, 69 bases that are in frame from base 1. Turning to this clonotype: Its binding antigen is unknown. No base quality information exists; no much larger clone differs at one position.

Sequenced sample: cultured T cells, either the whole culture or a sorted T cell fraction (not recorded which). The TCR comes from a human donor in good health. This chain is built from TRBV19 and TRBJ2-2; a stretch of 13 junction bases matches TRBD2. The base sequence is TGTGCCAGTAGCAAACGAATAAGGGGGACTAGCGGGACCTATTTTACGAACACCGGGGAGCTGTTTTTT. It is translated as CASSKRIRGTSGTYFTNTGELFF.